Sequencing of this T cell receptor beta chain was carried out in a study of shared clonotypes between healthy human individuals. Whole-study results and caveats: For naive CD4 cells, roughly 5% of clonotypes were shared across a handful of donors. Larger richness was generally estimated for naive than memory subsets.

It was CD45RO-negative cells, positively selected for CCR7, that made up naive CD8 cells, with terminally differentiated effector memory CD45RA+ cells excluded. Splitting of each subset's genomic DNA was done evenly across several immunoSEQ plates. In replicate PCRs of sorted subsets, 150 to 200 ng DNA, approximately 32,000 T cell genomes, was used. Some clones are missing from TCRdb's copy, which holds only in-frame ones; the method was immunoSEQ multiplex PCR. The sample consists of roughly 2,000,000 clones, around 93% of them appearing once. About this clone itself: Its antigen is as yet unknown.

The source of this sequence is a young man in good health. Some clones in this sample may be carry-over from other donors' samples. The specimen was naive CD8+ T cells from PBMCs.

The CDR3 is CATSPDRGRLGQYF. For the CDR3, the DNA is TGTGCCACCAGCCCTGACAGGGGGCGCCTCGGACAGTACTTC. The chain couples TRBV15 to TRBJ2-7; 10 nucleotides match TRBD1. CDR1 and CDR2 from the germline V gene are LNHNV and YYDKDF (reference sequence). The CDR3 extends over 14 amino acids. Germline trimming cut 5 bases from V and 10 bases from J; bases unmatched to any gene: 11. The full variable domain, its missing parts supplied by reference TRBV15 and TRBJ2-7, is DAMVIQNPRYQVTQFGKPVTLSCSQTLNHNVMYWYQQKSSQAPKLLFHYYDKDFNNEADTPDNFQSRRPNTSFCFLDIRSPGLGDTAMYLCATSPDRGRLGQYFGPGTRLTVT.